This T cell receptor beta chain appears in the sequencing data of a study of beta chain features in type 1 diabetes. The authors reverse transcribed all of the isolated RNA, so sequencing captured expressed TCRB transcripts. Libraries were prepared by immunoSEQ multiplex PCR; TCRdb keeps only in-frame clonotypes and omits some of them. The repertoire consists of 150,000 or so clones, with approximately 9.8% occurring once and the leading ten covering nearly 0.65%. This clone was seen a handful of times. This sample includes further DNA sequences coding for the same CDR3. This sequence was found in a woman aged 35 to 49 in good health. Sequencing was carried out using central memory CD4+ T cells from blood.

The CDR3 reads CASSPPRTGTYEQYF. The CDR3 coding sequence is TGTGCCAGCTCACCACCGCGGACAGGGACCTACGAGCAGTACTTC. The rearrangement uses TRBV18 and TRBJ2-7, with 8 bases lining up with TRBD1. This CDR3 spans 15 amino acids. V lost 0 bases and J lost 2; bases outside the gene matches: 3. Germline V lookup: CDR1 KGHSH, CDR2 LQKENI.